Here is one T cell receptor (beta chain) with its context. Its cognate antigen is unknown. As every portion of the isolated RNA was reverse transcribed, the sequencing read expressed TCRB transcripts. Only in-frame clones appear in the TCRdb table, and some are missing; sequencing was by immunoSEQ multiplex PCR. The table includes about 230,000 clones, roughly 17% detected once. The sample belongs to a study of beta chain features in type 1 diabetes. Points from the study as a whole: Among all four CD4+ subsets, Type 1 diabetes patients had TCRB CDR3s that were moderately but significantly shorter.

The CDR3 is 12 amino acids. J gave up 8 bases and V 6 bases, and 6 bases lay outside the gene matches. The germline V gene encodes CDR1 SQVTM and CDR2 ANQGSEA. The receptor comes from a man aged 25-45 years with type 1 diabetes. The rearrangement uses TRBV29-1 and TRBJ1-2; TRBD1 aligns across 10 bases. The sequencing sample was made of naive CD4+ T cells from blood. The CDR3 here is CSVSDRGLGYTF. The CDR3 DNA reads TGCAGCGTCAGTGACAGGGGGCTCGGCTACACCTTC.